Each of the 19 T cell receptor beta chains below was sequenced from the same sample in a study of shared clonotypes between healthy human individuals. The method was immunoSEQ multiplex PCR; TCRdb's version includes in-frame clones alone and lacks a portion of them. The sample has about a million clones; approximately 76% are singletons. The sequenced sample was memory CD4+ T cells sorted from blood. Subset described: CD45RA-negative fraction. These receptors all come from a man younger than 35 in good health.

As for this clone: Other DNA sequences of this sample code for an identical CDR3. J is TRBJ1-2 and V is TRBV18, with 12 nucleotides matching TRBD1. J gave up 2 bases and V 3 bases, and 1 base lay outside the gene matches. Germline lookup yields CDR1 KGHSH and CDR2 LQKENI. The CDR3 runs 15 residues. Written as DNA, the CDR3 is TGTGCCAGCTCACCGGGACAGGGGGCCAACTATGGCTACACCTTC. This sequence encodes CASSPGQGANYGYTF.

Concerning this clone itself: This sample also contains other DNA sequences that code for the same CDR3. V gene TRBV29-1 combines with J gene TRBJ2-7; no definite D call. The CDR3 has 12 residues. Germline CDR1 reads SQVTM; CDR2 reads ANQGSEA. V lost 4 bases and J 1 base, leaving 8 bases between the germline ends. The CDR3 coding sequence is TGCAGCGTTGTTGACACTTCCTACGAGCAGTACTTC. This codes for CSVVDTSYEQYF.

V is TRBV5-1 and J is TRBJ1-1; 8 bases agree with TRBD1. The V gene end was trimmed by 3 bases and the J gene end by 4 bases; junction bases not matched to a gene: 5. Germline V gene lookup returns CDR1 SGHRS and CDR2 YFSETQ. CDR3 length equals 14 residues. The DNA for the CDR3 is TGCGCCAGCAGCTCCGGGACAGGATCCACTGAAGCTTTCTTT. It specifies CASSSGTGSTEAFF. The variable domain in full, completed from reference TRBV5-1 and TRBJ1-1, reads KAGVTQTPRYLIKTRGQQVTLSCSPISGHRSVSWYQQTPGQGLQFLFEYFSETQRNKGNFPGRFSGRQFSNSRSEMNVSTLELGDSALYLCASSSGTGSTEAFFGQGTRLTVV.

In its sample, this clone was seen a few times. The chain links TRBV7-9 to TRBJ2-2; 9 nucleotides align to TRBD1. The CDR3 sequence is 15 residues long. Germline V gives CDR1 SEHNR, CDR2 FQNEAQ (reference sequence). J lost 5 bases, V lost 6 bases, and 7 bases had no gene match. CDR3 in amino acids: CASRTGTGMTGELFF. CDR3 nucleotides: TGTGCCAGCAGGACCGGGACAGGGATGACCGGGGAGCTGTTTTTT.

This clone appeared once. The chain uses TRBV5-1 and TRBJ2-3; 8 bases are shared with TRBD2. In germline, CDR1 is SGHRS, CDR2 YFSETQ. The CDR3 contains 14 residues. J lost 4 bases, V lost 3 bases, and 4 bases had no gene match. The CDR3 loop reads CASSYLTSADTQYF. The CDR3 nucleotides are TGCGCCAGCAGCTACCTGACTAGCGCAGATACGCAGTATTTT.

This clone occurred once. The genes are TRBV6-5 and TRBJ2-1; 7 nucleotides agree with TRBD2. CDR1 and CDR2 from the germline V gene are MNHEY and SVGAGI. CDR3 length equals 15 residues. J gave up 7 bases and V 4 bases, and 10 bases lay outside the gene matches. This chain's CDR3 is CASSSGTTVVNEQFF. CDR3 nucleotide sequence: TGTGCCAGCAGTTCAGGGACTACGGTAGTGAATGAGCAGTTCTTC.

The genes are TRBV5-1 and TRBJ2-7, with 11 bases matching TRBD1. The CDR3 contains 16 residues. J lost 2 bases, V lost 2 bases, and 6 bases had no gene match. Germline V gives CDR1 SGHRS, CDR2 YFSETQ. This CDR3 reads CASSFQPGQGAYEQYF. Here the CDR3 DNA reads TGCGCCAGCAGCTTTCAACCGGGACAGGGGGCCTACGAGCAGTACTTC.

This clone showed up just once. Other DNA sequences in this specimen translate into the identical CDR3. This rearrangement joins TRBV10-3 to TRBJ2-3, with 8 bases identical to TRBD2. Germline assignment: CDR1 ENHRY and CDR2 SYGVKD. V lost 0 bases to trimming and J lost 1 base; unmatched junction nucleotides: 3. This CDR3 region has 16 residues. CDR3 protein: CAISESAGGGTDTQYF. CDR3 coding DNA: TGTGCCATCAGTGAGTCGGCCGGGGGGGGCACAGATACGCAGTATTTT.

J is TRBJ1-1 and V is TRBV7-9; possibly TRBD1 for D (6 bases). V dropped 7 bases and J dropped 1 base, with 10 bases sitting between them. The CDR3 contains 13 residues. Germline V gene lookup returns CDR1 SEHNR and CDR2 FQNEAQ (reference sequence). The CDR3 protein is CASTKTGNTEAFF. In DNA form, the CDR3 reads TGTGCCAGCACCAAGACAGGGAACACTGAAGCTTTCTTT.

This clone was observed once. J is TRBJ1-2 and V is TRBV29-1; D perhaps matches TRBD1 (6 bases). This CDR3 has 12 amino acids. Germline V lookup: CDR1 SQVTM, CDR2 ANQGSEA. V gave up 5 bases and J gave up 2 bases, with 9 bases separating them. The chain's CDR3 is CSVRTANYGYTF. As DNA, the CDR3 is TGCAGCGTTCGGACAGCGAACTATGGCTACACCTTC.

V usage is TRBV30 and J usage is TRBJ2-2; D may match TRBD1 or TRBD2 (5 bases each). The V gene's germline CDR1 is GTSNPN and CDR2 SVGIG (reference sequence). The CDR3 spans 18 residues. V was clipped by 0 bases and J by 4 bases, with 21 bases between them. The CDR3 bases are TGTGCCTGGAGTGTAACGGGGCTCTCACTGGGGATCACCGGGGAGCTGTTTTTT. This codes for CAWSVTGLSLGITGELFF.

The chain employs TRBV7-9 and TRBJ2-5, with D perhaps matching TRBD2 (6 bases). Between the trimmed V and J ends, which lost 3 bases and 5 bases, there was a span of 13 bases. The germline CDR1 and CDR2 sequences are SEHNR and FQNEAQ (reference sequence). The CDR3 loop spans 14 amino acids. CDR3 bases: TGTGCCAGCAGCTTCGGGACTTGGGGCGAGACCCAGTACTTC. This translates into CASSFGTWGETQYF.

The rearrangement uses TRBV29-1 and TRBJ2-1; 9 bases fit TRBD2. There are 16 residues in the CDR3. J lost 5 bases, V lost 3 bases, and 11 bases had no gene match. Germline V lookup: CDR1 SQVTM, CDR2 ANQGSEA. The CDR3, as DNA: TGCAGCGTTGATGGGTTTCGCGGGGGGGCCGACAATGAGCAGTTCTTC. Translation gives CSVDGFRGGADNEQFF.

In the case of this clone: The sample carries other DNA sequences with the same CDR3. The chain couples TRBV9 to TRBJ2-7; 11 bases align to TRBD2. The germline V gene encodes CDR1 SGDLS and CDR2 YYNGEE. CDR3 length equals 15 residues. With V trimmed by 2 bases and J by 2 bases, 3 bases remained unmatched. The CDR3 here is CASSVGTSGPYEQYF. The CDR3 region has the DNA TGTGCCAGCAGCGTGGGGACTAGCGGACCCTACGAGCAGTACTTC.

This clone has only a few counts. This chain links TRBV7-9 with TRBJ1-6; D remains unclear. The V gene's germline CDR1 is SEHNR and CDR2 FQNEAQ (reference sequence). The CDR3 spans 13 residues. Trimming pared 5 bases from V and 10 bases from J, leaving 12 bases between. The CDR3: CASSLQDESPLHF. The DNA for the CDR3 is TGTGCCAGCAGCCTCCAGGATGAATCACCCCTCCACTTT.

The table lists this clone with a count of one. This sequence joins TRBV11-2 and TRBJ1-4; tentatively, D is TRBD1 (5 bases). The V end was cut by 1 base, the J end by 0 bases, with 9 bases between. This CDR3 is built from 16 residues. CDR1 and CDR2 (germline): SGHAT, FQNNGV. CDR3 loop: CASSLGRAATNEKLFF. The CDR3 coding sequence is TGTGCCAGCAGCTTAGGCAGGGCAGCAACTAATGAAAAACTGTTTTTT.

J is TRBJ2-7 and V is TRBV28; 7 bases map to TRBD1. After removal of 5 bases from V and 2 bases from J, the junction contained 9 bases not matched to a gene. The CDR3 length is 15 residues. Germline V lookup: CDR1 MDHEN, CDR2 SYDVKM. The CDR3 spells CASSQTGRITYEQYF. For the CDR3, the DNA is TGTGCCAGCAGTCAGACAGGGCGGATCACCTACGAGCAGTACTTC.

This rearrangement joins TRBV18 to TRBJ1-1; no definite D call. Germline V gene data show CDR1 as KGHSH and CDR2 as LQKENI. This CDR3 is 16 amino acids long. V gave up 3 bases and J gave up 1 base, with 15 bases separating them. Written as DNA, the CDR3 is TGTGCCAGCTCACCCTTGAGAGCCCAGACGAACACTGAAGCTTTCTTT. Its translation: CASSPLRAQTNTEAFF.

The chain combines TRBV28 with TRBJ2-7; 7 bases align to TRBD2. The CDR3 is 11 residues long. Losses at the gene ends were 10 bases for V and 4 bases for J; bases not matched to a gene: 4. Germline V gene data show CDR1 as MDHEN and CDR2 as SYDVKM. The CDR3 DNA reads as TGTGCCATCCGGCGGGGGTACGAGCAGTACTTC. This sequence encodes CAIRRGYEQYF.